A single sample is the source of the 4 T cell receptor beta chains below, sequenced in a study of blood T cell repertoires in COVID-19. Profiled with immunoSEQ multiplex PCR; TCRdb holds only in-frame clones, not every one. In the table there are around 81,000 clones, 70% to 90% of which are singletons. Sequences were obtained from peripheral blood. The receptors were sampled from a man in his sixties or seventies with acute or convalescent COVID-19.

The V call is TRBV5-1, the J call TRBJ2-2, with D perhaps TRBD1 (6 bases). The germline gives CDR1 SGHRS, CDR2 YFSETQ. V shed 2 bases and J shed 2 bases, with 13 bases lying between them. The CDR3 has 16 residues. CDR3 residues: CASSFAGQLNTGELFF. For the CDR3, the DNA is TGCGCCAGCAGCTTTGCTGGACAGTTAAACACCGGGGAGCTGTTTTTT.

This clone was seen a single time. The CDR3 DNA reads as TGTGCCAGCAGGATAGCGGGGGCGAACACCGGGGAGCTGTTTTTT. Amino acids: CASRIAGANTGELFF. The chain couples TRBV7-9 to TRBJ2-2; TRBD2 aligns across 9 bases. The CDR3 is 15 amino acids. J was trimmed by 0 bases and V by 6 bases; bases with no gene match: 2. Germline V gives CDR1 SEHNR, CDR2 FQNEAQ (reference sequence).

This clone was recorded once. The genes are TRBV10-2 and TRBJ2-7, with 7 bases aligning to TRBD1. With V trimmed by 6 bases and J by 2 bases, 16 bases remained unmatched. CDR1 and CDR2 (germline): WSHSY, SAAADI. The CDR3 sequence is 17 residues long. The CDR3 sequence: CASSISWGQLATYEQYF. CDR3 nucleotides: TGCGCCAGCAGCATCTCCTGGGGACAGTTGGCGACCTACGAGCAGTACTTC.

The CDR3: CASSIGPYRGLSTSNQPQHF. Written as DNA, the CDR3 is TGTGCCAGTAGTATTGGTCCTTACAGGGGGCTTTCTACGAGCAATCAGCCCCAGCATTTT. This chain uses TRBV19 with TRBJ1-5; 9 bases agree with TRBD1. Germline V lookup: CDR1 LNHDA, CDR2 SQIVND (reference sequence). V was clipped by 3 bases and J by 1 base; unmatched bases: 16. The CDR3 totals 20 residues.